The rows below give T cell receptor beta chains drawn from one sample of a study of CD4 and CD8 cells across lung adenocarcinoma regions. TCRdb reprocessed the PCR reads with MiXCR, giving one entry per CDR3 protein. The sample yields approximately 25,000 distinct CDR3 sequences, approximately 50% seen once. Input material: CD8+ T cells from the center of a lung tumor. The origin of the receptors is a male donor with lung adenocarcinoma. The CD4 and CD8 labels of this study may be unreliable. CDR3s include the opening cysteine and the closing phenylalanine or tryptophan. A D gene is named only where the DNA matches it firmly. Part of the rows lack a size; the others show once, few, many or a class for expanded clones.

V gene | clone size | D gene | CDR3 protein
TRBV10-1 | NA | NA | CAGGPGTGGPETQYF
TRBV6-1 | NA | NA | CASSGRPVGTDKQFF
TRBV6-5 | NA | TRBD1 | CASSYLSGTGTNGYTF
TRBV11-2 | many | NA | CASSPGLMGEQYF
TRBV6-2/TRBV6-3 | few | NA | CASSAPIAEQFF
TRBV6-5 | many | NA | CASSRDTANTGELFF
TRBV27 | many | TRBD2 | CASSLVAGGYNEQFF
TRBV6-1 | NA | NA | CASSEVVVSGGTQFF
TRBV6-1 | NA | TRBD1 | CASRKQDRVVSTEAFF
TRBV6-1 | once | TRBD2 | CASRTLSSGGYYEQYF
TRBV5-4 | NA | TRBD1 | CASSLDGQVLGETQYF
TRBV27 | few | TRBD2 | CASSLRLAGGNEQFF
TRBV6-1 | NA | TRBD1 | CASRGRQGPRNTGAQFF
TRBV15 | few | NA | CATSRDLSRGNEQFF
TRBV6-1 | many | TRBD2 | CASRKGPGEGTQYF
TRBV3-1 | NA | NA | CASSRLGRGTEAFF
TRBV6-1 | NA | TRBD1 | CARSGQAVSTETQYF
TRBV25-1 | few | TRBD1 | CASSDRGRETQYF
TRBV6-1 | NA | TRBD2 | CASSELSGIQSETQYF
TRBV10-3 | NA | NA | CAIAEPGANYGYTF
TRBV6-1 | NA | NA | CASRSTGAVCYNAQFF
TRBV6-1 | NA | NA | CASAGDGGRGTETQYF
TRBV6-1 | once | TRBD2 | CASRQREGSTETQYF
TRBV6-1 | NA | NA | CASREQGTRDTQFF
TRBV6-1 | NA | NA | CGGTGLRAKNIQYF
TRBV6-1 | NA | NA | CASALGLTAKDTQYF
TRBV10-3 | few | NA | CAIREGPLEHF
TRBV7-2 | NA | NA | CASSFKSLDSVNSYNEQYF
TRBV20-1 | few | TRBD1 | CSARVTGGNYGYTF
TRBV4-2 | many | TRBD2 | CASSQGRASGETQYF
TRBV10-3 | few | NA | CATETPGSTDTQYF
TRBV14 | many | TRBD2 | CASSQYSGRGYNEQFF
TRBV6-5 | NA | NA | CASSYPASPNGKQYF
TRBV6-1 | few | NA | CAGSGGGDPETQYF
TRBV7-2 | NA | NA | CASSLRRGKETQYF
TRBV6-1 | medium-sized | NA | CATRGRDRNKEDNEQFF
TRBV6-1 | many | NA | CASSRDRDQYF
TRBV10-2 | NA | NA | CGSTGLGGKNTQYF
TRBV6-5 | NA | NA | CASSYLGNNEQFF